The 3 T cell receptor beta chains below all came from one sample that was sequenced in a study of blood T cells in healthy people across ages. The use of a sample-barcoded 5' primer and a J-beta primer mix characterized a second PCR of roughly 6 to 12 cycles. TCRdb re-analysed the 5' RACE reads in MiXCR, keeping a single row per CDR3 protein. This sample has 500,000 to 650,000 distinct CDR3 sequences, with over 25% found just once. The same sample was also studied in work on T cells of mothers and their children.

Sample: blood. Every receptor here comes from a boy aged 2 to 10 in good health.

This clonotype was observed a handful of times. The chain couples TRBV20-1 to TRBJ2-3; 10 nucleotides align to TRBD1. The CDR3 totals 17 residues. Unmatched junction bases numbered 14, after V lost 6 bases and J lost 2 bases. Germline CDR1 DFQATT, CDR2 SNEGSKA (reference sequence). The CDR3 sequence: CSALGTGAKLNTDTQYF. The CDR3 DNA reads TGCAGTGCCCTCGGGACAGGGGCGAAACTTAACACAGATACGCAGTATTTT.

With regard to this clonotype: One end of the junction is discordant with germline, which a read error may explain. This chain uses TRBV7-7 with TRBJ2-1; D is possibly TRBD1 or TRBD2 (6 bases each). The CDR3 length is 16 residues. Germline V lookup: CDR1 SSHAT, CDR2 FNYEAQ (reference sequence). The CDR3 DNA reads TGTGCTAGCAGCTCGGGGGATCGGGGGCCCGAGGATGAGCAGTTCTTC. The encoded protein is CASSSGDRGPEDEQFF.

This clonotype was seen a handful of times. The V call is TRBV3-1, the J call TRBJ2-1; D uncertain. Germline V gives CDR1 LGHDT, CDR2 YNNKEL (reference sequence). Trimming left V 4 bases short and J 2 bases short, with 9 bases between. The CDR3 is 14 amino acids. The CDR3 DNA sequence: TGTGCCAGCAGCCCGACTCGCACCTACAATGAGCAGTTCTTC. This sequence encodes CASSPTRTYNEQFF.